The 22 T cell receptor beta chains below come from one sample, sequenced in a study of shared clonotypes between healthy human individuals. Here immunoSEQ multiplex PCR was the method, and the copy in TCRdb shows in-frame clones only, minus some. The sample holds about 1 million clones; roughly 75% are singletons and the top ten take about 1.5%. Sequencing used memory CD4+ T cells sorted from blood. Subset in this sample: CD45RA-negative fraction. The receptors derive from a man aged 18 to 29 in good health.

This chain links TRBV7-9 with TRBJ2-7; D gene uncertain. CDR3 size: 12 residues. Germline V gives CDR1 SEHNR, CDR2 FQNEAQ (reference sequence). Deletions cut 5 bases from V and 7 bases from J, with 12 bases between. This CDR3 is CASSPDSREQYF. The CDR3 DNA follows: TGTGCCAGCAGCCCTGACTCCCGGGAGCAGTACTTC.

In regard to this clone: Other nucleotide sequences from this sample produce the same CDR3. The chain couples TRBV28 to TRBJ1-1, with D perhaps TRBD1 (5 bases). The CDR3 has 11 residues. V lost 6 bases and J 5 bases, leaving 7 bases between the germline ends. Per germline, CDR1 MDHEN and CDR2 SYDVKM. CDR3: CASRGGTEAFF. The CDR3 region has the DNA TGTGCCAGCAGGGGGGGGACTGAAGCTTTCTTT.

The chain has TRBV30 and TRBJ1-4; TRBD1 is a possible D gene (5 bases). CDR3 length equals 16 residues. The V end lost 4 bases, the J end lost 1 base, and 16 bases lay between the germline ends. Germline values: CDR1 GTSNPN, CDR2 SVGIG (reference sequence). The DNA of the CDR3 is TGTGCCTGGAAGAATGGCAGGGTACAAACTAATGAAAAACTGTTTTTT. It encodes CAWKNGRVQTNEKLFF.

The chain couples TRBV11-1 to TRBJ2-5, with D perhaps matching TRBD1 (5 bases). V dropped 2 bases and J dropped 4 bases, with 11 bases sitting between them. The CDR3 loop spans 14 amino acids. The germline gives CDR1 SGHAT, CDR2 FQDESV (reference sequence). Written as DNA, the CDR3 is TGTGCCAGCAGCTTACAGGGCCTCTTAGAGACCCAGTACTTC. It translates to CASSLQGLLETQYF. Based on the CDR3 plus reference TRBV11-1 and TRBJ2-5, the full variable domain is EAEVAQSPRYKITEKSQAVAFWCDPISGHATLYWYRQILGQGPELLVQFQDESVVDDSQLPKDRFSAERLKGVDSTLKIQPAELGDSAMYLCASSLQGLLETQYFGPGTRLLVL.

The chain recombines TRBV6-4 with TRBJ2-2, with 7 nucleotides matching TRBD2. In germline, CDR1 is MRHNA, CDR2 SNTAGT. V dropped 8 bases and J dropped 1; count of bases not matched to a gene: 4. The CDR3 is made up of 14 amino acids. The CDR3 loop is CASSSGLNTGELFF. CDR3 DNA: TGTGCCAGCTCTAGCGGACTGAACACCGGGGAGCTGTTTTTT.

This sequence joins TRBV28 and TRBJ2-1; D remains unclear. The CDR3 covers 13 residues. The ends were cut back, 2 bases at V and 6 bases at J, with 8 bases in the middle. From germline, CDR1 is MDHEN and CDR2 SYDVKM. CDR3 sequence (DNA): TGTGCCAGCAGTTTAGCCCCACCCAATGAGCAGTTCTTC. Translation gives CASSLAPPNEQFF.

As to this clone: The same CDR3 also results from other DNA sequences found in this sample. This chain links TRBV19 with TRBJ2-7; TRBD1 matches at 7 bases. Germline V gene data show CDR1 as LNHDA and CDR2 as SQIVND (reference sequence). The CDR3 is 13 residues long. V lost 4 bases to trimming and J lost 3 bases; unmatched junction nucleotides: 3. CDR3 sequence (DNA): TGTGCCAGTAGTACCGGACAGGACTACGAGCAGTACTTC. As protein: CASSTGQDYEQYF.

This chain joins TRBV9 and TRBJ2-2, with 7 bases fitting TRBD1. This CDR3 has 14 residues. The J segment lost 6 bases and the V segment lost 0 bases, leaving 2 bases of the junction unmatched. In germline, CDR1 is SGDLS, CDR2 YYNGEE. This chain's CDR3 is CASSVVQGAGELFF. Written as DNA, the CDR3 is TGTGCCAGCAGCGTAGTCCAGGGGGCCGGGGAGCTGTTTTTT.

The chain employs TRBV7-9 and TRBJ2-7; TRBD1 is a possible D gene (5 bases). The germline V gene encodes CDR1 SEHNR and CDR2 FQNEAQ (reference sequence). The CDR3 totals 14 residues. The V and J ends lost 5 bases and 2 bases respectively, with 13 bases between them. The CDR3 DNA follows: TGTGCCAGCAGCCCCGGACATAGACCCTACGAGCAGTACTTC. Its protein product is CASSPGHRPYEQYF.

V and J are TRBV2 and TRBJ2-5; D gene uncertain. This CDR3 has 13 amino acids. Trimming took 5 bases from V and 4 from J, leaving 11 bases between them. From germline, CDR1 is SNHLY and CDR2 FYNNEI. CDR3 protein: CASSFKWGETQYF. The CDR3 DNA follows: TGTGCCAGCAGTTTTAAGTGGGGAGAGACCCAGTACTTC.

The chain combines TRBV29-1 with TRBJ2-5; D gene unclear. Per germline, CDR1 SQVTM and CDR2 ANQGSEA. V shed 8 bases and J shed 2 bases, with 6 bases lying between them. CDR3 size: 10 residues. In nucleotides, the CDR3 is TGCAGCTCCGGTCAAGAGACCCAGTACTTC. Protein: CSSGQETQYF.

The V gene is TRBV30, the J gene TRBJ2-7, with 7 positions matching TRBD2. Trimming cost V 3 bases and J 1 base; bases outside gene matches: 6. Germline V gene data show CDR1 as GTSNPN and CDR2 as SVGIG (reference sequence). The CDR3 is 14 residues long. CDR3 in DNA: TGTGCCTGGAGAGCCCCCGGGGGGTCCTACGAGCAGTACTTC. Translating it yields CAWRAPGGSYEQYF.

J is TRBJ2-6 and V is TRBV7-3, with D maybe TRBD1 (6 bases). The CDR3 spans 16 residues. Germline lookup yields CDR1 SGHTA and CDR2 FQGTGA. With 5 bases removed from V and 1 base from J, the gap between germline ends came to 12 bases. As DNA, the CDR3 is TGTGCCAGCAGCCTCAACAGGGCTTCTGGGGCCAACGTCCTGACTTTC. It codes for CASSLNRASGANVLTF.

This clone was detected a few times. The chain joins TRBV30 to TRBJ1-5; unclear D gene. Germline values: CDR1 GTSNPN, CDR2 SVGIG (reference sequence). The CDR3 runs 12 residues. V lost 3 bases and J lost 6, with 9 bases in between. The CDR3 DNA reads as TGTGCCTGGAGAGAAGGGAGTCAGCCCCAGCATTTT. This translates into CAWREGSQPQHF.

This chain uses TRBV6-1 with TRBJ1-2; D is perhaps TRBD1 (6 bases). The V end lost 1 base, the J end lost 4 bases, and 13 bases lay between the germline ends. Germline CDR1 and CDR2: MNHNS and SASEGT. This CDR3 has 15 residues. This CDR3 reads CASSEDAGVSYGYTF. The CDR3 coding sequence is TGTGCCAGCAGTGAAGATGCAGGGGTGAGCTATGGCTACACCTTC.

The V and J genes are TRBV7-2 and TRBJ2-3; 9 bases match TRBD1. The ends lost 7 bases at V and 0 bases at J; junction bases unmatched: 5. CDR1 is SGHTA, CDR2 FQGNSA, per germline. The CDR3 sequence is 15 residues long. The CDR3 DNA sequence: TGTGCCAGCAAATTGGGACAGGGCAGCACAGATACGCAGTATTTT. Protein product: CASKLGQGSTDTQYF.

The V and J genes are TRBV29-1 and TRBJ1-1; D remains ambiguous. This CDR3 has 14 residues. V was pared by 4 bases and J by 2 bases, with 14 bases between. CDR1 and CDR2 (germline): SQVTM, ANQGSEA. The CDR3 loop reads CSVVPRGKNTEAFF. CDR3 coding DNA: TGCAGCGTTGTCCCTCGTGGAAAAAACACTGAAGCTTTCTTT.

CDR3 coding DNA: TGTGCCAGCAGGACAGACTCCTACGAGCAGTACTTC. Translated, it gives CASRTDSYEQYF. This chain links TRBV6-1 with TRBJ2-7, with TRBD1 as a possible D gene (5 bases). V was shortened by 6 bases and J by 0 bases, with 6 bases between the two germline ends. Germline values: CDR1 MNHNS, CDR2 SASEGT. CDR3 length equals 12 residues.

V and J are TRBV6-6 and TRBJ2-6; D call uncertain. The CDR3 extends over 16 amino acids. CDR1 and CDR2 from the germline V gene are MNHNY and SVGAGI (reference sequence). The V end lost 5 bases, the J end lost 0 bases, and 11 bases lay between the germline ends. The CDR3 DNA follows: TGTGCCAGCAGTCCCCCGACGGTCTCTGGGGCCAACGTCCTGACTTTC. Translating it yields CASSPPTVSGANVLTF.

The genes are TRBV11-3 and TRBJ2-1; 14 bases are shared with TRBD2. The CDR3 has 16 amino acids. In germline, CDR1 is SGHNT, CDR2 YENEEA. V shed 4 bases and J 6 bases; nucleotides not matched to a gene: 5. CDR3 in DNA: TGTGCCAGCAGCTCAGGACTAGCGGGGGGTCTCAATGAGCAGTTCTTC. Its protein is CASSSGLAGGLNEQFF.

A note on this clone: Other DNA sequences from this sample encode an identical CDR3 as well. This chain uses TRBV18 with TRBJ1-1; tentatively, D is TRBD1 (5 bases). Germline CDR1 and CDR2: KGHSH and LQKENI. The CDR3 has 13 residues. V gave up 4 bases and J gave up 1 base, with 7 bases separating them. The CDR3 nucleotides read TGTGCCAGCTCACGGGGGAGGAACACTGAAGCTTTCTTT. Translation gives CASSRGRNTEAFF.

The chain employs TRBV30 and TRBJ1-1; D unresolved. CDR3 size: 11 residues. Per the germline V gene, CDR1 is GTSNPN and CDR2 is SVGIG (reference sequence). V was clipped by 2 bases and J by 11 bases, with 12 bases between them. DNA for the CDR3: TGTGCCTGGAGTTCGGAAGGGTGGGCTTTCTTT. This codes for CAWSSEGWAFF.